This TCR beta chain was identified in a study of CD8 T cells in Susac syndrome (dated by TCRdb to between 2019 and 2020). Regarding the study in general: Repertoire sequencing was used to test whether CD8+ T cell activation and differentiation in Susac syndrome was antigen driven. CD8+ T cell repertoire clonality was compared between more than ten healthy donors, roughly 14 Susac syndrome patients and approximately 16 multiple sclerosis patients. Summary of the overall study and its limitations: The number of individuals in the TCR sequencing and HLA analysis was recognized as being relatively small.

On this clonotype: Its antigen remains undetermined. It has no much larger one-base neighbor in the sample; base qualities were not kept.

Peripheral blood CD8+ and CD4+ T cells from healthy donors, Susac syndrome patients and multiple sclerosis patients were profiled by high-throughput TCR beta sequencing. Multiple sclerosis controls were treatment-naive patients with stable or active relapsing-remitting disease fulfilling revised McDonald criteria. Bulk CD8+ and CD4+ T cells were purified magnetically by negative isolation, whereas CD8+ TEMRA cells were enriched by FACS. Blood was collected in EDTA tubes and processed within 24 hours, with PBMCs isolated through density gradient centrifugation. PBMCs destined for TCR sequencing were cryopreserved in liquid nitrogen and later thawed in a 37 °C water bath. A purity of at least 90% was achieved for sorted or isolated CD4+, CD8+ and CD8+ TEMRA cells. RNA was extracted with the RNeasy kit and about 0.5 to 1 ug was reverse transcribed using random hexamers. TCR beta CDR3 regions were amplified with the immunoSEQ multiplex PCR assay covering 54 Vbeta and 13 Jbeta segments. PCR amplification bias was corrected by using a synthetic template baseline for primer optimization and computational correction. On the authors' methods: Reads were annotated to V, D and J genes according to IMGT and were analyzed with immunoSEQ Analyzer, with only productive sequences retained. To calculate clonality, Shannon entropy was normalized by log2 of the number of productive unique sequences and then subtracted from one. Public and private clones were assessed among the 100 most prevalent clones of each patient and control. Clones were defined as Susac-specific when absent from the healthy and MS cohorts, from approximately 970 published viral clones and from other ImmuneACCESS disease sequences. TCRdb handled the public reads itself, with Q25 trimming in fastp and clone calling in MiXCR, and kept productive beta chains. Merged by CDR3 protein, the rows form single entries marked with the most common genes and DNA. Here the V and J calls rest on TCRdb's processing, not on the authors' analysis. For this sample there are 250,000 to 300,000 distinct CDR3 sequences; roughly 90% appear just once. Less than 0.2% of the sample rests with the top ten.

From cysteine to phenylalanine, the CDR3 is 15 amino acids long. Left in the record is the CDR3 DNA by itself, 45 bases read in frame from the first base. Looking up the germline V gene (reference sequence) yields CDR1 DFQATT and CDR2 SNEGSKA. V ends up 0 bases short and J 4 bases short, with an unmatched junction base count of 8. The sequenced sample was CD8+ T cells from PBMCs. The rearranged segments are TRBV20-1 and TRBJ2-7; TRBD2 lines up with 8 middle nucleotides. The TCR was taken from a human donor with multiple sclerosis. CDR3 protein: CSARDLSGSIYEQYF. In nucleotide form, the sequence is TGCAGTGCTAGAGATCTGAGCGGGAGCATATACGAGCAGTACTTC.